At least ten counts were recorded for the clone carrying this T cell receptor beta chain. The antigen remains undetermined. TCRdb reanalysed the 5' RACE reads using MiXCR and keeps one entry per CDR3 protein. The sample lists about 46,000 distinct CDR3 sequences, around 2.9% occurring once. The data stem from a study of neurological immune-mediated disorders. Study-wide results and caveats: The most TCR clonal expansion was seen in HTLV-1-associated myelopathy, whereas the least was seen in multiple sclerosis, below the level in healthy controls. None of the CDR3 amino acid sequences found in expanded clones was shared across subjects. This suggests that the TCR-beta repertoires were private in all groups. Repertoires from 18 of 34 multiple sclerosis patients grouped phylogenetically into a related-CDR3 cluster, suggesting a possible signature.

Sequenced: PBMCs. This TCR was sampled from a woman aged 50 to 60 with multiple sclerosis.

For the CDR3, the DNA is TGCAGTGCTAGGGGCGGAAGGGGCAATGAGCAGTTCTTC. Its protein product is CSARGGRGNEQFF. This chain links TRBV20-1 with TRBJ2-1, with D possibly being TRBD1 (5 bases). With 3 bases removed from V and 6 bases from J, the gap between germline ends came to 12 bases. This CDR3 has 13 amino acids. Per germline, CDR1 DFQATT and CDR2 SNEGSKA (reference sequence).